A selection of T cell receptor beta chains follows, all from one sample in a study of T cell repertoires in cytomegalovirus infection. MiXCR was run by TCRdb on the reads, yielding one entry per CDR3 protein. The top ten hold approximately 8.2% of the sample, which has hundreds of thousands of distinct CDR3 sequences, approximately 25% seen once. The specimen was CD8+ T cells from PBMCs. The receptors originated from a human donor in good health (CMV status not recorded). Some clones in this sample may be carry-over from other donors' samples. Both conserved end residues are trimmed from each CDR3. Each record gives: clone size, V gene, J gene, CDR3 protein. The listing skips clone size in some rows; elsewhere it reads once, few, many or a size class.

clone size: few
V gene: TRBV19
J gene: TRBJ2-1
CDR3 protein: ASSIWAGELYNEQF

clone size: NA
V gene: TRBV5-6
J gene: TRBJ2-3
CDR3 protein: ASSEPAGGPTDTQY

clone size: few
V gene: TRBV29-1
J gene: TRBJ1-2
CDR3 protein: SVEGGSNYGYT

clone size: NA
V gene: TRBV7-9
J gene: TRBJ2-7
CDR3 protein: ASSLVGGQY

clone size: few
V gene: TRBV15
J gene: TRBJ2-3
CDR3 protein: ATSRDHRQGGTDTQY

clone size: many
V gene: TRBV14
J gene: TRBJ2-1
CDR3 protein: ASSDYNEQF

clone size: NA
V gene: TRBV7-6
J gene: TRBJ2-3
CDR3 protein: ASSIPGANTDTQY

clone size: few
V gene: TRBV10-1
J gene: TRBJ1-4
CDR3 protein: ASSNGQGANEKLF

clone size: NA
V gene: TRBV5-1
J gene: TRBJ1-5
CDR3 protein: ASSLGTGREPQH

clone size: few
V gene: TRBV7-9
J gene: TRBJ2-2
CDR3 protein: ASSSTGVGQGTNTGELF

clone size: many
V gene: TRBV7-2
J gene: TRBJ2-1
CDR3 protein: ASSLRGSEQF

clone size: few
V gene: TRBV5-1
J gene: TRBJ2-1
CDR3 protein: ASTSSGTGLWNEQF

clone size: NA
V gene: TRBV6-2/TRBV6-3
J gene: TRBJ1-3
CDR3 protein: ASSSGPHSGNTIY

clone size: few
V gene: TRBV10-1
J gene: TRBJ2-1
CDR3 protein: ASSDGGPRF

clone size: many
V gene: TRBV7-8
J gene: TRBJ2-5
CDR3 protein: ASRTGVGETQY

clone size: NA
V gene: TRBV6-5
J gene: TRBJ2-1
CDR3 protein: ASTPGLAGSYNEQF

clone size: NA
V gene: TRBV6-2/TRBV6-3
J gene: TRBJ2-3
CDR3 protein: SSTQNPIGGSTDTQY

clone size: few
V gene: TRBV12-3/TRBV12-4
J gene: TRBJ1-4
CDR3 protein: ASTGALENEKLF

clone size: NA
V gene: TRBV10-2
J gene: TRBJ2-7
CDR3 protein: ASSDTRANLYEQY

clone size: many
V gene: TRBV7-9
J gene: TRBJ2-7
CDR3 protein: ASSRRTGGIYEQY

clone size: few
V gene: TRBV5-1
J gene: TRBJ2-1
CDR3 protein: ASSLAKVNEQF

clone size: NA
V gene: TRBV20-1
J gene: TRBJ2-3
CDR3 protein: SGVQSRTDTQY

clone size: many
V gene: TRBV7-2
J gene: TRBJ2-2
CDR3 protein: ASSPGYTGELF

clone size: NA
V gene: TRBV9
J gene: TRBJ1-5
CDR3 protein: ASSVGGVSDQPQH

clone size: few
V gene: TRBV27
J gene: TRBJ2-5
CDR3 protein: ASSLSVAGAQETQY

clone size: NA
V gene: TRBV4-1
J gene: TRBJ2-5
CDR3 protein: ASSQIQGSWRETQY

clone size: few
V gene: TRBV27
J gene: TRBJ2-5
CDR3 protein: ASARLAGGQETQY

clone size: few
V gene: TRBV6-1
J gene: TRBJ2-1
CDR3 protein: ASSEPAGIGNEQF

clone size: few
V gene: TRBV4-3
J gene: TRBJ2-1
CDR3 protein: ASSQVVGNNEQF